The 7 T cell receptor beta chains reported below all come from one sample, sequenced in a study of T cells in localized non-small cell lung cancer (dated by TCRdb to about 2020). Library preparation used the immunoSEQ multiplex PCR assay. Here the immuneACCESS table is served through TCRdb, limited to in-frame sequences with V and J called. Missing clones are a known gap in these copies; in checked studies unresolved V genes cover under half, and the rest lacks a known reason. This sample has 25,000 to 40,000 clones in its table, and around 80% of those were observed once. Of the sample, more than 15% falls within the top ten clones. Sequences were derived from peripheral blood, sampled before any cancer treatment. The receptors were gathered from a male donor at least 60 years old with stage III squamous cell lung carcinoma.

The rearrangement links TRBV5-6 to TRBJ1-5; D may be TRBD1 (5 bases). Between the trimmed V and J ends, which lost 2 bases and 6 bases, there was a span of 12 bases. This CDR3 has 14 residues. Germline lookup yields CDR1 SGHDT and CDR2 YYEEEE. CDR3 loop: CASSFRGFGQPQHF. In DNA, the CDR3 is TGTGCCAGCAGCTTTCGGGGGTTCGGTCAGCCCCAGCATTTT.

The V call is TRBV27, the J call TRBJ1-5; TRBD1 agrees at 8 bases. This CDR3 has 12 residues. V lost 8 bases and J lost 4; bases outside the gene matches: 1. The germline V gene has CDR1 MNHEY and CDR2 SMNVEV (reference sequence). This CDR3 is CASGQGNQPQHF. CDR3 coding DNA: TGTGCCAGCGGACAGGGTAATCAGCCCCAGCATTTT.

The gene calls are TRBV7-6 and TRBJ2-3; D may be TRBD2 (6 bases). V was pared by 5 bases and J by 0 bases, with 12 bases between. The CDR3 consists of 15 residues. Germline V gene lookup returns CDR1 SGHVS and CDR2 FNYEAQ. CDR3 bases: TGTGCCAGCAGCCCCGGGACTCTGAGCACAGATACGCAGTATTTT. It yields the protein CASSPGTLSTDTQYF.

This sequence joins TRBV7-8 and TRBJ2-5; tentatively, D is TRBD2 (6 bases). Germline V gene data show CDR1 as SGHVS and CDR2 as FQNEAQ. Trimming left V 11 bases short and J 4 bases short, with 17 bases between. CDR3 length equals 13 residues. The CDR3 DNA reads as TGTGCCGTTAGTGCCTGGGGAGGAGAGACCCAGTACTTC. It encodes CAVSAWGGETQYF.

The chain carries TRBV5-1 and TRBJ1-2; a weak D match, TRBD1 (5 bases). Germline CDR1 SGHRS, CDR2 YFSETQ. The V and J ends lost 4 bases and 3 bases respectively, with 10 bases between them. The CDR3 covers 13 residues. CDR3 bases: TGCGCCAGCAGCGAAACAGGCGACTATGGCTACACCTTC. This codes for CASSETGDYGYTF.

The chain couples TRBV7-9 to TRBJ2-1; D call uncertain. Trimming removed 7 bases at V and 4 bases at J, with 14 bases between. Germline V gives CDR1 SEHNR, CDR2 FQNEAQ (reference sequence). This CDR3 region has 14 residues. CDR3 DNA: TGTGCCAGCACCTTGGTCGGCACATACAATGAGCAGTTCTTC. Translation gives CASTLVGTYNEQFF. The entire variable domain, with the rest obtained from reference TRBV7-9 and TRBJ2-1, is as follows: DTGVSQNPRHKITKRGQNVTFRCDPISEHNRLYWYRQTLGQGPEFLTYFQNEAQLEKSRLLSDRFSAERPKGSFSTLEIQRTEQGDSAMYLCASTLVGTYNEQFFGPGTRLTVL.

Sample share makes this clone medium-sized. The chain employs TRBV4-1 and TRBJ2-1; the D is unclear. The CDR3 extends over 13 amino acids. The V and J ends lost 0 bases and 7 bases respectively, with 7 bases between them. Germline lookup yields CDR1 MGHRA and CDR2 YSYEKL. CDR3 sequence: CASSQDPRNEQFF. In nucleotides, the CDR3 is TGCGCCAGCAGCCAAGATCCCAGAAATGAGCAGTTCTTC.